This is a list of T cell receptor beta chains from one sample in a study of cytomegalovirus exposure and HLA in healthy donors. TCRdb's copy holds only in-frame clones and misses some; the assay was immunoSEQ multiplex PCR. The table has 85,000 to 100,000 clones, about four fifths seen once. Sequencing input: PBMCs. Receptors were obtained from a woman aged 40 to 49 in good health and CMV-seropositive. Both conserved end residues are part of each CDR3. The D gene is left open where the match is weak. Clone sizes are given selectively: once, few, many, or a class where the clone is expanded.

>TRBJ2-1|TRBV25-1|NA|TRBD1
TGTGCCAGCAGTGAGGACAGGGGCACGTACAATGAGCAGTTCTTC
CASSEDRGTYNEQFF
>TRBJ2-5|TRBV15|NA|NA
TGTGCCACCAGCAGAGTACCAGGGCAGAGGGAGACCCAGTACTTC
CATSRVPGQRETQYF
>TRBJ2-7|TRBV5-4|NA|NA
TGTGCCTCCACGCTCGCGGGGAATCCCTACGAGCAGTACTTC
CASTLAGNPYEQYF
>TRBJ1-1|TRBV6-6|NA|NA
TGTGCCAGCAACCCCCAGAGGAGCACTGAAGCTTTCTTT
CASNPQRSTEAFF
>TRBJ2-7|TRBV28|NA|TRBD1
TGTGCCAGCAGTTTATTGACAGGGTCGTCCTCCTACGAGCAGTACTTC
CASSLLTGSSSYEQYF
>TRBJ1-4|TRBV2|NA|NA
TGTGCCAGCAGGCCGGGACTGAATAATGAAAAACTGTTTTTT
CASRPGLNNEKLFF
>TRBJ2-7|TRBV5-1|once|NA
TGCGCCAGCAGCTCTAGCTCCTACGAGCAGTACTTC
CASSSSSYEQYF
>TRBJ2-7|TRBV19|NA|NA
TGTGCCAGTAGTACTGAGCTCACCTACGAGCAGTACTTC
CASSTELTYEQYF
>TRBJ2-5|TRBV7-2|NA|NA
TGTGCCAGCAGCCCGAAAGCGGAACTCACCCCGGCGGCCCAGTACTTC
CASSPKAELTPAAQYF
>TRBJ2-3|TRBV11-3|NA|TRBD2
TGTGCCAGCAGCTTAGGACGGACTAGCGGAGGGGATACGCAGTATTTT
CASSLGRTSGGDTQYF
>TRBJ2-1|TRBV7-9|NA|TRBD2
TGTGCCAGCAGCTTAGCTCGGACTAGCGGGGGCGATGAGCAGTTCTTC
CASSLARTSGGDEQFF
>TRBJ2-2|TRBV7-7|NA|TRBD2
TGTGCTAGCAGCTTCCTAGCGGGAGTACCGACCGGGGAGCTGTTTTTT
CASSFLAGVPTGELFF
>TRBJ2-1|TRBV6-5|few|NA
TGTGCCAGCAGTTACGGGGCGATCCGGTTCTTC
CASSYGAIRFF
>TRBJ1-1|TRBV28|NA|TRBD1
TGTGCCAGCACCGGGGGACAGGGTTTGGGGAACACTGAAGCTTTCTTT
CASTGGQGLGNTEAFF
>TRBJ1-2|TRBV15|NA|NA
TGTGCCACCACCAATCTAAGGAGGAGTGGCTACACCTTC
CATTNLRRSGYTF
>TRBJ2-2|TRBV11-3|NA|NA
TGTGCCAGCAGCCTAAAAGGGGATACCGGGGAGCTGTTTTTT
CASSLKGDTGELFF
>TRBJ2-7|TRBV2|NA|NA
TGTGCCAGCAGAACACAGGGAAGCTCCTACGAGCAGTACTTC
CASRTQGSSYEQYF
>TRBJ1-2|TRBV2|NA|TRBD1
TGTGCCAGCAGTAGGACAGGGATCGTGATGGGCTACACCTTC
CASSRTGIVMGYTF
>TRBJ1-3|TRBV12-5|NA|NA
TGTGCTAGTGGTTTGTACTTCTCTGGAAACACCATATATTTT
CASGLYFSGNTIYF
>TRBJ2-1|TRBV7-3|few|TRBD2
TGTGCCAGCAGCCTAGCGGGAGGGTACAATGAGCAGTTCTTC
CASSLAGGYNEQFF
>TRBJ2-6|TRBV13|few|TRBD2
TGTGCCAGCAGCCCCGGGGGGGAGTCTGGGGCCAACGTCCTGACTTTC
CASSPGGESGANVLTF
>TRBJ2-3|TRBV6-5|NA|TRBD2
TGTGCCAGCAGGTCCGGACTAGCGGGCACAGATACGCAGTATTTT
CASRSGLAGTDTQYF
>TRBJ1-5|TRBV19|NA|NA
TGTGCCAGTAGTTTGGCGCAGGCCGGCAATCAGCCCCAGCATTTT
CASSLAQAGNQPQHF
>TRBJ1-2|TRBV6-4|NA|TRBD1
TGTGCCAGCCAACAGGGGTCTCATGGCTACACCTTC
CASQQGSHGYTF